The 32 T cell receptor beta chains reported below all come from one sample, sequenced in a study of control samples from healthy donors and cancer patients. The assay was immunoSEQ multiplex PCR, and TCRdb's table has in-frame clones only and misses some. Here the sample spans about 85,000 clones, roughly nine tenths being singletons. The sequenced sample was blood. Source of these receptors: a man aged 50 to 60 in good health.

The chain has TRBV27 and TRBJ2-7, with a tentative D call TRBD1 (5 bases). V was trimmed by 10 bases and J by 7 bases, leaving 14 bases between them. The CDR3 has 11 amino acids. Germline lookup yields CDR1 MNHEY and CDR2 SMNVEV (reference sequence). Written as DNA, the CDR3 is TGTGCCACCAGGAAAGGACAAGAGCAGTACTTC. Amino acid sequence: CATRKGQEQYF.

This clone was seen a single time. The genes are TRBV7-2 and TRBJ2-1; D may be TRBD2 (6 bases). Germline loops: CDR1 SGHTA, CDR2 FQGNSA. Trimming stripped 5 bases from V and 7 bases from J, with 12 bases between. This CDR3 has 13 amino acids. The CDR3: CASSRGGGNEQFF. The DNA of the CDR3 is TGTGCCAGCAGCCGGGGTGGGGGGAATGAGCAGTTCTTC. Complete variable domain (other parts from reference TRBV7-2 and TRBJ2-1): GAGVSQSPSNKVTEKGKDVELRCDPISGHTALYWYRQSLGQGLEFLIYFQGNSAPDKSGLPSDRFSAERTGGSVSTLTIQRTQQEDSAVYLCASSRGGGNEQFFGPGTRLTVL.

V gene TRBV6-6 combines with J gene TRBJ1-2; 10 bases line up with TRBD1. CDR3 size: 14 residues. V was pared by 4 bases and J by 7 bases, with 6 bases of the junction left unmatched. Germline CDR1 is MNHNY and CDR2 is SVGAGI (reference sequence). In nucleotides, the CDR3 is TGTGCCAGCAGTTTTGACAGGGGGCGGGTTGGCTACACCTTC. Translation gives CASSFDRGRVGYTF.

The chain combines TRBV7-2 with TRBJ1-3; 9 bases align to TRBD1. The CDR3 has 15 residues. Unmatched junction bases numbered 2, after V lost 3 bases and J lost 2 bases. Germline assignment: CDR1 SGHTA and CDR2 FQGNSA. The DNA of the CDR3 is TGTGCCAGCAGCTTCTGGACAGGGGCTGGAAACACCATATATTTT. Protein product: CASSFWTGAGNTIYF.

The chain couples TRBV5-1 to TRBJ1-1; 7 bases fit TRBD1. Germline V gene sequence: CDR1 SGHRS, CDR2 YFSETQ. The J segment lost 1 base and the V segment lost 7 bases, leaving 1 base of the junction unmatched. The CDR3 has 12 residues. CDR3 nucleotides: TGCGCCAGCGGGACAGAGAACACTGAAGCTTTCTTT. Encoded protein: CASGTENTEAFF.

This chain uses TRBV6-1 with TRBJ1-6; D is perhaps TRBD1 (6 bases). Trimming removed 2 bases at V and 7 bases at J, with 12 bases between. Germline-derived CDR1 and CDR2 are MNHNS and SASEGT. The CDR3 runs to 15 residues. CDR3 bases: TGTGCCAGCAGTGAACTGCAGGGGCGAAATTCACCCCTCCACTTT. As protein: CASSELQGRNSPLHF.

This chain uses TRBV19 with TRBJ2-1, with a possible D match to TRBD2 (5 bases). This CDR3 region has 14 residues. The V gene's germline CDR1 is LNHDA and CDR2 SQIVND (reference sequence). V was shortened by 3 bases and J by 8 bases, with 14 bases between the two germline ends. CDR3 amino acids: CASSMIGLAHEQFF. The CDR3 DNA reads as TGTGCCAGTAGTATGATAGGTCTAGCCCATGAGCAGTTCTTC.

The J gene is TRBJ1-2, the V gene TRBV20-1, with TRBD1 matching over 11 bases. Losses at the gene ends were 3 bases for V and 4 bases for J; bases not matched to a gene: 7. Germline V gene sequence: CDR1 DFQATT, CDR2 SNEGSKA (reference sequence). This CDR3 contains 15 residues. The CDR3 DNA sequence: TGCAGTGCTAGTAGTAGTGGGACAGGGGGCTATGGCTACACCTTC. As protein: CSASSSGTGGYGYTF.

About this clone itself: Other DNA sequences in the same sample also yield this CDR3. The CDR3 spells CAISEGTYSTDTQYF. The CDR3 DNA sequence: TGTGCCATCAGTGAAGGGACGTATAGCACAGATACGCAGTATTTT. The chain recombines TRBV10-3 with TRBJ2-3; TRBD1 or TRBD2 may be the D gene (5 bases each). Trimming shortened V by 3 bases and J by 0 bases, and 10 bases separated the two germline ends. Per germline, CDR1 ENHRY and CDR2 SYGVKD. This CDR3 has 15 amino acids.

This clone came up a few times. This chain's CDR3 is CASSPTGDTEAFF. The CDR3 nucleotides are TGTGCCAGCTCTCCGACCGGGGACACTGAAGCTTTCTTT. J is TRBJ1-1 and V is TRBV18; D is uncertain. The germline V gene has CDR1 KGHSH and CDR2 LQKENI. The CDR3 extends over 13 amino acids. V lost 6 bases, J lost 3 bases, and 11 bases lay in between.

This rearrangement joins TRBV24-1 to TRBJ2-2; D unclear. The V end lost 5 bases, the J end lost 2 bases, and 11 bases lay between the germline ends. The CDR3 is 15 amino acids. The germline V gene encodes CDR1 KGHDR and CDR2 SFDVKD. The CDR3 DNA reads as TGTGCCACCAGTGTAGGGCAGGTCAACACCGGGGAGCTGTTTTTT. Protein sequence: CATSVGQVNTGELFF.

V is TRBV7-3 and J is TRBJ2-7; D is possibly TRBD2 (7 bases). V dropped 2 bases and J dropped 4 bases, with 15 bases sitting between them. Germline CDR1 reads SGHTA; CDR2 reads FQGTGA. CDR3 length equals 15 residues. The CDR3 region has the DNA TGTGCCAGCAGCTTACTTCCGGGGGGCGGTTACGAGCAGTACTTC. Amino acids: CASSLLPGGGYEQYF.

The chain carries TRBV5-1 and TRBJ2-3, with D uncertain. The CDR3 length is 14 residues. The V end lost 0 bases, the J end lost 2 bases, and 7 bases lay between the germline ends. Germline CDR1 reads SGHRS; CDR2 reads YFSETQ. CDR3 amino acids: CASSLDSYTDTQYF. CDR3 nucleotides: TGCGCCAGCAGCTTGGATAGCTACACAGATACGCAGTATTTT.

This clone was detected only once. The chain has TRBV29-1 and TRBJ1-1; D not certain. This CDR3 region has 17 residues. Per the germline V gene, CDR1 is SQVTM and CDR2 is ANQGSEA. V lost 4 bases and J 0 bases, leaving 21 bases between the germline ends. Written as DNA, the CDR3 is TGCAGCGTTGTTCTATTTCGCCAGGCGGCAATGAACACTGAAGCTTTCTTT. Encoded protein: CSVVLFRQAAMNTEAFF.

The chain has TRBV14 and TRBJ2-7; no reliable D call. Trimming took off 4 bases at V and 0 bases at J, with 10 bases between the two ends. CDR3 length: 14 amino acids. CDR1 SGHDN and CDR2 FVKESK come from the germline V gene. The CDR3 DNA reads TGTGCCAGCAGCCCCCTGGAAGCCTCCTACGAGCAGTACTTC. Amino acids: CASSPLEASYEQYF.

The chain recombines TRBV5-5 with TRBJ2-7; TRBD1 matches at 7 bases. Trimming cost V 4 bases and J 3 bases; bases outside gene matches: 7. CDR1 is SGHKS and CDR2 is YYEKEE in the germline V gene (reference sequence). This CDR3 contains 14 residues. The chain's CDR3 is CASSLTNRGYEQYF. The CDR3 DNA reads as TGTGCCAGCAGCCTCACAAACAGGGGCTACGAGCAGTACTTC.

The gene calls are TRBV18 and TRBJ1-1, with TRBD1 matching over 7 bases. Germline CDR1 is KGHSH and CDR2 is LQKENI. The CDR3 length is 16 residues. V was clipped by 3 bases and J by 5 bases; unmatched bases: 12. The CDR3 is CASSPQAGGKGTEAFF. In DNA form, the CDR3 reads TGTGCCAGCTCACCGCAGGCAGGGGGGAAGGGTACTGAAGCTTTCTTT.

The chain links TRBV2 to TRBJ2-3, with 9 bases identical to TRBD2. Germline V gene lookup returns CDR1 SNHLY and CDR2 FYNNEI. V shed 4 bases, J shed 4 bases, and the junction held 9 bases outside the gene matches. The CDR3 is made up of 16 amino acids. CDR3 amino acids: CASSAGSGGFADTQYF. DNA for the CDR3: TGTGCCAGCAGTGCAGGTAGCGGGGGTTTCGCAGATACGCAGTATTTT.

The CDR3: CASSLERGWADTQYF. The DNA for the CDR3 is TGCGCCAGCAGCTTGGAACGGGGGTGGGCAGATACGCAGTATTTT. This chain joins TRBV5-1 and TRBJ2-3, with a weak D call TRBD2 (6 bases). Germline V gives CDR1 SGHRS, CDR2 YFSETQ. Trimming shortened V by 0 bases and J by 4 bases, and 12 bases separated the two germline ends. CDR3 length: 15 residues.

CDR3 in DNA: TGCAGCGTTGAAGGGACAGCAAATCAGCCCCAGCATTTT. This sequence encodes CSVEGTANQPQHF. The chain recombines TRBV29-1 with TRBJ1-5; TRBD1 is a possible D gene (6 bases). This CDR3 contains 13 residues. Trimming stripped 1 base from V and 4 bases from J, with 8 bases between. The germline V gene encodes CDR1 SQVTM and CDR2 ANQGSEA.

The rearrangement links TRBV27 to TRBJ1-2, with TRBD1 matching 7 bases. V lost 3 bases, J lost 4 bases, and 11 bases stayed unmatched. Germline CDR1 and CDR2: MNHEY and SMNVEV (reference sequence). This CDR3 is built from 16 residues. CDR3 nucleotide sequence: TGTGCCAGCAGTTTTTCCGGGACAGATCTACCCTATGGCTACACCTTC. Amino acid sequence: CASSFSGTDLPYGYTF.

The chain carries TRBV30 and TRBJ1-5; 8 positions agree with TRBD1. Germline CDR1 reads GTSNPN; CDR2 reads SVGIG (reference sequence). This CDR3 has 15 amino acids. With 0 bases clipped from V and 7 bases from J, the junction kept 8 bases outside the gene matches. This CDR3 is CAWSVGAGGRQPQHF. Written as DNA, the CDR3 is TGTGCCTGGAGTGTGGGGGCAGGGGGCAGACAGCCCCAGCATTTT.

The V and J genes are TRBV24-1 and TRBJ2-3; 10 nucleotides align to TRBD1. V lost 4 bases and J lost 4; bases outside the gene matches: 7. Germline V gene lookup returns CDR1 KGHDR and CDR2 SFDVKD. This CDR3 region has 16 residues. The CDR3 nucleotides read TGTGCCACCAGTGAGTGGACAGGGGGAAAGGCAGATACGCAGTATTTT. Protein: CATSEWTGGKADTQYF.

The CDR3 here is CATSRDFGGQSMGYGYTF. The CDR3 DNA is TGTGCCACCAGCAGAGACTTTGGGGGTCAATCAATGGGCTATGGCTACACCTTC. The V and J genes are TRBV15 and TRBJ1-2, with D possibly being TRBD1 (5 bases). Trimming left V 0 bases short and J 4 bases short, with 21 bases between. The V gene's germline CDR1 is LNHNV and CDR2 YYDKDF (reference sequence). CDR3 length equals 18 residues.

This chain joins TRBV7-3 and TRBJ1-1, with TRBD1 as a possible D gene (5 bases). The CDR3 runs to 16 residues. Trimming shortened V by 0 bases and J by 2 bases, and 13 bases separated the two germline ends. CDR1 SGHTA and CDR2 FQGTGA come from the germline V gene. The CDR3 protein is CASSLTRTRGNTEAFF. In nucleotides, the CDR3 is TGTGCCAGCAGCTTAACGCGGACTAGGGGAAACACTGAAGCTTTCTTT.

The chain couples TRBV5-5 to TRBJ2-3, with TRBD1 matching over 7 bases. V lost 0 bases, J lost 0 bases, and 13 bases stayed unmatched. Germline-derived CDR1 and CDR2 are SGHKS and YYEKEE (reference sequence). The CDR3 consists of 19 residues. CDR3 nucleotide sequence: TGTGCCAGCAGCTTGGCCTATGGCAGGGGGTCCCCTAGCACAGATACGCAGTATTTT. Protein product: CASSLAYGRGSPSTDTQYF.

This clone was detected only once. The gene calls are TRBV27 and TRBJ1-1; 7 nucleotides align to TRBD1. The CDR3 is made up of 15 amino acids. CDR1 and CDR2 (germline): MNHEY, SMNVEV (reference sequence). With V trimmed by 6 bases and J by 1 base, 8 bases remained unmatched. DNA for the CDR3: TGTGCCAGCAGACTGACAGGGTCGACGAACACTGAAGCTTTCTTT. As protein: CASRLTGSTNTEAFF.

The rearrangement joins TRBV6-5 to TRBJ2-2; D may be TRBD1 (6 bases). Per germline, CDR1 MNHEY and CDR2 SVGAGI. The CDR3 totals 14 residues. Trimming left V 6 bases short and J 1 base short, with 9 bases between. In nucleotides, the CDR3 is TGTGCCAGCAGCCGGGACATGAACACCGGGGAGCTGTTTTTT. Protein product: CASSRDMNTGELFF.

This rearrangement joins TRBV29-1 to TRBJ2-7, with D maybe TRBD2 (5 bases). The germline V and J ends were trimmed by 5 bases and 7 bases, with 12 bases remaining between them. Germline V gene data show CDR1 as SQVTM and CDR2 as ANQGSEA. The length of the CDR3 is 11 residues. CDR3 sequence (DNA): TGCAGCGTTCGGACTTGGGAAGAGCAGTACTTC. Translating it yields CSVRTWEEQYF.

CDR3 residues: CATSRGGTGRRYEQYF. Here the CDR3 DNA reads TGTGCCACCAGCAGAGGAGGAACAGGGCGAAGGTACGAGCAGTACTTC. The gene calls are TRBV15 and TRBJ2-7; TRBD1 might be the D (6 bases). Germline CDR1 reads LNHNV; CDR2 reads YYDKDF (reference sequence). V lost 1 base and J 4 bases, leaving 17 bases between the germline ends. The length of the CDR3 is 16 residues.

This sequence joins TRBV27 and TRBJ1-2; unclear D gene. V was shortened by 3 bases and J by 8 bases, with 19 bases between the two germline ends. This CDR3 contains 15 residues. Germline CDR1 and CDR2: MNHEY and SMNVEV (reference sequence). The CDR3, as DNA: TGTGCCAGCAGTTTGTCGCAACACGGTCTGGGAGGCTACACCTTC. It codes for CASSLSQHGLGGYTF.

The chain combines TRBV10-3 with TRBJ1-3, with D hard to call. There are 13 residues in the CDR3. V was clipped by 2 bases and J by 2 bases, with 4 bases between them. Germline V gene data show CDR1 as ENHRY and CDR2 as SYGVKD. CDR3 amino acids: CAISEGTGNTIYF. Written as DNA, the CDR3 is TGTGCCATCAGTGAGGGGACTGGAAACACCATATATTTT.